The 25 T cell receptor beta chains below were found in one sample sequenced in a study of Tregs in tolerant kidney transplant recipients. Related graft donors supplied nonmyeloablative bone marrow transplants, and mixed chimerism was transient. TCRdb's table, derived via immunoSEQ multiplex PCR, lists solely in-frame clones and lacks some. This sample contains some 25,000 clones. The sample was CD4+ T cells from blood (PBMCs), taken 6 months after the transplant. The receptors come from a human patient who received a combined kidney and bone marrow transplant. Some T cells may trace back to the graft donor.

The CDR3 bases that were read are TGTGCCAGCAGCTTAGATGCAGGGGCTTCCTACGAG. It codes for CASSLDAGASYE. The whole CDR3 sequence is CASSLDAGASYEQYF. This rearrangement joins TRBV11-2 to TRBJ2-7; perhaps TRBD1 as D (6 bases). Coverage ceases 3 residues before the CDR3 finishes, and the germline J gene fills in the end. V lost 0 bases and J 1 base, leaving 10 bases between the germline ends. Germline CDR1 reads SGHAT; CDR2 reads FQNNGV. There are 15 residues in the CDR3.

In the case of this clone: Sequencing ends 3 residues short of the CDR3 end; the germline J gene provides the rest. Other DNA sequences in the sample encode the same CDR3. V gene TRBV19 combines with J gene TRBJ1-1, with 7 bases lining up with TRBD1. The ends lost 5 bases at V and 7 bases at J; junction bases unmatched: 19. This CDR3 is built from 17 residues. Germline V gene lookup returns CDR1 LNHDA and CDR2 SQIVND (reference sequence). The CDR3 bases that were read are TGTGCCAGTAGTCCGCGGGTGGAGGGGGCGCGGCAGGGTGAA. It encodes CASSPRVEGARQGE. The full CDR3 sequence reads CASSPRVEGARQGEAFF. The entire variable domain, with the rest obtained from reference TRBV19 and TRBJ1-1, is as follows: DGGITQSPKYLFRKEGQNVTLSCEQNLNHDAMYWYRQDPGQGLRLIYYSQIVNDFQKGDIAEGYSVSREKKESFPLTVTSAQKNPTAFYLCASSPRVEGARQGEAFFGQGTRLTVV.

On this clone itself: The observed sequence ends 3 residues before the CDR3 terminus, with the missing tail filled in from the germline J gene. J is TRBJ2-3 and V is TRBV20-1; no firm D call. Germline lookup yields CDR1 DFQATT and CDR2 SNEGSKA (reference sequence). The CDR3 totals 12 residues. The V end was cut by 3 bases, the J end by 3 bases, with 7 bases between. The CDR3: CSASTQTDTQYF. The DNA read from the CDR3 is TGCAGTGCTAGTACGCAGACAGATACG.

As for this clone: The missing CDR3 end, 3 residues past where the read stops, is filled in from the germline J gene. The chain joins TRBV5-4 to TRBJ2-2, with TRBD1 matching over 8 bases. V was clipped by 0 bases and J by 6 bases; unmatched bases: 4. The CDR3 sequence is 15 residues long. Germline-derived CDR1 and CDR2 are SGHNT and YYREEE (reference sequence). The sequenced part of the CDR3 DNA is TGTGCCAGCAGCTTGGCCGGGACAGGATCCGGGGAG. It is translated as CASSLAGTGSGE. The whole CDR3 region reads CASSLAGTGSGELFF.

Concerning this clone: The CDR3 goes on 3 residues after the read ends, and that part is filled in from the germline J gene. V usage is TRBV7-2 and J usage is TRBJ1-1; D unclear. CDR3 length: 12 amino acids. V was clipped by 6 bases and J by 3 bases, with 8 bases between them. CDR1 and CDR2 from the germline V gene are SGHTA and FQGNSA. The DNA read from the CDR3 is TGTGCCAGCAGACCACAGTACACTGAA. Translating gives CASRPQYTE. The full CDR3 reads CASRPQYTEAFF. The variable domain in full, with the rest retrieved from reference TRBV7-2 and TRBJ1-1, is GAGVSQSPSNKVTEKGKDVELRCDPISGHTALYWYRQSLGQGLEFLIYFQGNSAPDKSGLPSDRFSAERTGGSVSTLTIQRTQQEDSAVYLCASRPQYTEAFFGQGTRLTVV.

With regard to this clone: The read comes to an end 3 residues before the CDR3 does, leaving the germline J gene to fill in the end. This chain joins TRBV20-1 and TRBJ2-7, with D possibly being TRBD2 (5 bases). The V end lost 6 bases, the J end lost 0 bases, and 9 bases lay between the germline ends. The CDR3 is made up of 12 amino acids. Germline lookup yields CDR1 DFQATT and CDR2 SNEGSKA (reference sequence). The part of the CDR3 DNA that was read is TGCAGTGCGGAGCGGAGCTCCTACGAG. Protein sequence: CSAERSSYE. The whole CDR3 reads CSAERSSYEQYF.

With regard to this clone: The read halts 3 residues ahead of the CDR3 end, with the missing end drawn from the germline J gene. This chain uses TRBV7-2 with TRBJ1-5; D unclear. Trimming shortened V by 3 bases and J by 4 bases, and 13 bases separated the two germline ends. Germline V gene lookup returns CDR1 SGHTA and CDR2 FQGNSA. The CDR3 consists of 15 residues. CDR3 bases read: TGTGCCAGCAGCTTTCGAAAAGGGCCTAATCAGCCC. It encodes CASSFRKGPNQP. The whole CDR3 region reads CASSFRKGPNQPQHF.

Notes on this clone: The read ends 3 residues shy of where the CDR3 ends; the end is completed using the germline J gene. At the DNA level, this CDR3 is encoded by other sequences in the same sample as well. The genes are TRBV19 and TRBJ2-2; D gene unclear. The CDR3 extends over 16 amino acids. Trimming removed 6 bases from V and 2 bases from J, with 16 bases in between. Germline V gene data show CDR1 as LNHDA and CDR2 as SQIVND (reference sequence). CDR3 DNA, as far as it was read: TGTGCCAGTAGGGCTGGGCAGGCCATTAACACCGGGGAG. Protein: CASRAGQAINTGE. The whole CDR3 is CASRAGQAINTGELFF.

As regards this clone: The read ends 3 residues shy of where the CDR3 ends; the end is completed using the germline J gene. The chain couples TRBV30 to TRBJ1-1, with a weak D call TRBD1 (5 bases). CDR3 length: 12 residues. Germline loops: CDR1 GTSNPN, CDR2 SVGIG (reference sequence). This CDR3 reads CAWSFGPRGAFF. The CDR3 DNA, read in part, is TGTGCCTGGAGTTTCGGTCCGAGGGGA.

Regarding this clone: The read comes to an end 3 residues before the CDR3 does, leaving the germline J gene to fill in the end. The chain carries TRBV5-6 and TRBJ2-7; D may be TRBD1 (5 bases). V was trimmed by 2 bases and J by 4 bases, leaving 13 bases between them. Germline CDR1 and CDR2: SGHDT and YYEEEE. This CDR3 has 14 amino acids. CDR3 DNA (partial): TGTGCCAGCAGCTTTTTCCAGGGTGGGTACGAG. This encodes CASSFFQGGYE. The whole CDR3 is CASSFFQGGYEQYF.

Concerning this clone: The DNA ends 3 residues before the CDR3 does, and the rest of the CDR3 is filled in from the germline J gene. The chain is built from TRBV10-1 and TRBJ1-1; tentative D call: TRBD1 (5 bases). The V gene's germline CDR1 is WNHNN and CDR2 SYGVQD (reference sequence). Trimming stripped 7 bases from V and 3 bases from J, with 24 bases between. The CDR3 is made up of 17 amino acids. CDR3 in amino acids: CASIFALGLEGDTEAFF. The sequenced CDR3 bases are TGCGCCAGCATTTTCGCACTGGGGCTTGAAGGTGACACTGAA.

In regard to this clone: Read data end 3 residues before the CDR3 end; the end is taken from the germline J gene. The rearrangement joins TRBV2 to TRBJ1-3, with a weak D call TRBD1 (6 bases). Germline assignment: CDR1 SNHLY and CDR2 FYNNEI. This CDR3 has 16 amino acids. V was clipped by 4 bases and J by 3 bases, with 16 bases between them. This chain's CDR3 is CASSAKAGVHGNTIYF. CDR3 DNA, as far as it was read: TGTGCCAGCAGTGCCAAGGCAGGGGTCCATGGAAACACC.

About this clone: The sequence runs out 3 residues before the end of the CDR3; the remainder is reconstructed from the germline J gene. This sequence joins TRBV7-8 and TRBJ2-1, with 9 bases fitting TRBD1. Trimming took 8 bases from V and 0 from J; bases not matched to a gene: 2. The CDR3 runs 14 residues. The germline V gene has CDR1 SGHVS and CDR2 FQNEAQ. The CDR3 sequence is CASRGQGSYNEQFF. The sequenced part of the CDR3 DNA is TGTGCCAGCCGGGGACAGGGCTCCTACAATGAG. The complete variable domain, with remaining parts taken from reference TRBV7-8 and TRBJ2-1, reads GAGVSQSPRYKVAKRGQDVALRCDPISGHVSLFWYQQALGQGPEFLTYFQNEAQLDKSGLPSDRFFAERPEGSVSTLKIQRTQQEDSAVYLCASRGQGSYNEQFFGPGTRLTVL.

Details on this clone: Coverage ceases 3 residues before the CDR3 finishes, and the germline J gene fills in the end. This chain uses TRBV28 with TRBJ1-3, with 10 bases identical to TRBD1. The V and J ends lost 4 bases and 1 base, in that order; junction bases with no gene match: 10. CDR1 is MDHEN and CDR2 is SYDVKM in the germline V gene. This CDR3 contains 18 residues. Incomplete CDR3 DNA: TGTGCCAGCAGTTCTAGACAGGGGGCGAAGTTATCTGGAAACACC. It is translated as CASSSRQGAKLSGNT. The whole CDR3 is CASSSRQGAKLSGNTIYF.

Comment on this clone: The read ends 3 residues shy of where the CDR3 ends; the end is completed using the germline J gene. The chain combines TRBV11-2 with TRBJ1-6; D is possibly TRBD1 (5 bases). CDR1 is SGHAT and CDR2 is FQNNGV in the germline V gene. The CDR3 loop spans 15 amino acids. Trimming took 4 bases from V and 6 from J, leaving 13 bases between them. The CDR3 reads CASSSLQGSNSPLHF. CDR3 DNA, as far as it was read: TGTGCCAGCAGCTCCCTGCAGGGCTCTAATTCACCC.

On this clone: From the germline J gene comes the end of the CDR3, since the read stops 3 residues before it. V gene TRBV5-1 combines with J gene TRBJ2-5; 8 bases map to TRBD2. Per the germline V gene, CDR1 is SGHRS and CDR2 is YFSETQ. The trim removed 3 bases at V and 7 bases at J, leaving 14 bases unmatched. The CDR3 spans 16 residues. CDR3 amino acids: CASSSPGGGTRGTQYF. The part of the CDR3 DNA that was read is TGCGCCAGCAGCTCCCCCGGGGGGGGGACTCGGGGGACC.

Regarding this clone: The read terminates 3 residues before the CDR3 end, so the remaining end is supplied by the germline J gene. The V gene is TRBV18, the J gene TRBJ2-3; possible D gene TRBD1, 6 bases. Germline CDR1 is KGHSH and CDR2 is LQKENI. This CDR3 comprises 18 residues. The V and J ends lost 1 base and 4 bases respectively, with 21 bases between them. CDR3 DNA (partial): TGTGCCAGCTCACCACGTCATACAGGGACGAGAAGCGCAGATACG. It yields the protein CASSPRHTGTRSADT. The entire CDR3 protein is CASSPRHTGTRSADTQYF.

A word on this clone: The sequenced fragment ends 3 residues before the CDR3 boundary, so the rest is inferred from the germline J gene. V and J are TRBV5-1 and TRBJ1-1; possible D gene TRBD1, 5 bases. Germline V gene lookup returns CDR1 SGHRS and CDR2 YFSETQ. There are 16 residues in the CDR3. V gave up 2 bases and J gave up 0 bases, with 14 bases separating them. CDR3 DNA, as far as it was read: TGCGCCAGCAGCTTCGGCGGGGGTCAAATGAACACTGAA. Its protein product is CASSFGGGQMNTE. In full, the CDR3 is CASSFGGGQMNTEAFF. Filled out from reference TRBV5-1 and TRBJ1-1, the complete variable domain reads KAGVTQTPRYLIKTRGQQVTLSCSPISGHRSVSWYQQTPGQGLQFLFEYFSETQRNKGNFPGRFSGRQFSNSRSEMNVSTLELGDSALYLCASSFGGGQMNTEAFFGQGTRLTVV.

The CDR3 reads CASSSPGRTEAFF. The CDR3 DNA, read in part, is TGTGCCAGCAGTTCCCCAGGGCGGACTGAA. The chain has TRBV6-2 or TRBV6-3 and TRBJ1-1, with D tentatively TRBD1 (5 bases). The CDR3 goes on 3 residues after the read ends, and that part is filled in from the germline J gene. The CDR3 sequence is 13 residues long. The germline V and J ends were trimmed by 4 bases and 5 bases, with 11 bases remaining between them. Looked up from germline, CDR1 is MNHEY and CDR2 is SVGEGT.

As to this clone: Coverage ceases 3 residues before the CDR3 finishes, and the germline J gene fills in the end. The V gene is TRBV20-1, the J gene TRBJ1-1; possible D gene TRBD1, 5 bases. Deletions cut 2 bases from V and 4 bases from J, with 20 bases between. This CDR3 contains 16 residues. Germline loops: CDR1 DFQATT, CDR2 SNEGSKA (reference sequence). The part of the CDR3 DNA that was read is TGCAGTGCTAGAATCCAGGGTGCCGCCACCAGCACTGAA. Translation: CSARIQGAATSTE. The full CDR3 reads CSARIQGAATSTEAFF.

CDR3 sequence: CASSGQRGSGNTIYF. The part of the CDR3 DNA that was read is TGTGCCAGCAGTGGACAGAGGGGATCTGGAAACACC. The rearrangement uses TRBV6-1 and TRBJ1-3, with TRBD1 as a possible D gene (5 bases). Sequencing ends 3 residues short of the CDR3 end; the germline J gene provides the rest. V was pared by 4 bases and J by 1 base, with 11 bases between. From germline, CDR1 is MNHNS and CDR2 SASEGT. This CDR3 region has 15 residues.

CDR3 DNA (partial): TGTGCCAGTAGTATTGCGGGGACAGGGAAGGGCGAGACC. Protein: CASSIAGTGKGET. The full CDR3 sequence reads CASSIAGTGKGETQYF. This chain connects TRBV19 to TRBJ2-5; 9 nucleotides agree with TRBD1. Sequencing ends 3 residues short of the CDR3 end; the germline J gene provides the rest. The CDR3 has 16 amino acids. Germline CDR1 and CDR2: LNHDA and SQIVND (reference sequence). J lost 5 bases, V lost 3 bases, and 10 bases had no gene match.

Concerning this clone itself: The read ends 3 residues shy of where the CDR3 ends; the end is completed using the germline J gene. This chain links TRBV6-2 or TRBV6-3 with TRBJ2-5; 10 bases align to TRBD1. With V trimmed by 5 bases and J by 5 bases, 5 bases remained unmatched. The CDR3 has 14 amino acids. The germline V gene encodes CDR1 MNHEY and CDR2 SVGEGT. This CDR3 is CASSRQGARETQYF. The sequenced part of the CDR3 DNA is TGTGCCAGCAGTAGACAGGGGGCAAGGGAGACC.

According to its frequency, this clone is medium-sized (0.01 to 0.1%). CDR3 DNA, as far as it was read: TGTGCCAGCAGCGGGGGACAGGGAAACACC. This encodes CASSGGQGNT. The CDR3 in full is CASSGGQGNTIYF. This chain joins TRBV5-6 and TRBJ1-3, with 7 positions matching TRBD1. The CDR3 end is not reached by the read, which stops 3 residues before it; the germline J gene fills it in. CDR1 SGHDT and CDR2 YYEEEE come from the germline V gene. Trimming removed 4 bases from V and 4 bases from J; junction bases left unmatched: 2. The CDR3 extends over 13 amino acids. Using reference TRBV5-6 and TRBJ1-3 for the parts outside the CDR3, the full variable domain is DAGVTQSPTHLIKTRGQQVTLRCSPKSGHDTVSWYQQALGQGPQFIFQYYEEEERQRGNFPDRFSGHQFPNYSSELNVNALLLGDSALYLCASSGGQGNTIYFGEGSWLTVV.

As regards this clone: The missing CDR3 end, 3 residues past where the read stops, is filled in from the germline J gene. The genes are TRBV5-6 and TRBJ2-7; possibly TRBD2 for D (5 bases). CDR1 SGHDT and CDR2 YYEEEE come from the germline V gene. V lost 4 bases to trimming and J lost 2 bases, with 13 bases between them. This CDR3 contains 14 residues. The CDR3 DNA, read in part, is TGTGCCAGCAGCCACCGTGTCGGGGCCTACGAG. As protein: CASSHRVGAYE. The complete CDR3 sequence is CASSHRVGAYEQYF. Filled out from reference TRBV5-6 and TRBJ2-7, the complete variable domain reads DAGVTQSPTHLIKTRGQQVTLRCSPKSGHDTVSWYQQALGQGPQFIFQYYEEEERQRGNFPDRFSGHQFPNYSSELNVNALLLGDSALYLCASSHRVGAYEQYFGPGTRLTVT.